The 23 T cell receptor beta chains below come from one sample, sequenced in a study of cytomegalovirus exposure and HLA in healthy donors. The PCR ran on 60 Vbeta and 13 Jbeta primers. Data came from immunoSEQ multiplex PCR; TCRdb stores just in-frame clones and leaves some out. The data contain roughly 160,000 clones, 65% to 85% of them seen just once; the ten biggest clones take up 5.5% to 8%. The sequenced material came from PBMCs. Receptors were obtained from a woman under 40 in good health and CMV-seropositive.

The chain recombines TRBV5-1 with TRBJ2-7, with TRBD2 matching over 11 bases. The length of the CDR3 is 14 residues. V shed 4 bases, J shed 6 bases, and the junction held 6 bases outside the gene matches. Germline values: CDR1 SGHRS, CDR2 YFSETQ. The CDR3 loop reads CASSHGTSGSEQYF. CDR3 sequence (DNA): TGCGCCAGCAGCCACGGGACTAGCGGAAGCGAGCAGTACTTC.

The rearrangement joins TRBV9 to TRBJ1-5; TRBD1 is a possible D gene (6 bases). The CDR3 is 13 amino acids. The germline CDR1 and CDR2 sequences are SGDLS and YYNGEE. V lost 0 bases and J lost 12, with 13 bases in between. CDR3 sequence reads: CASSVGRGGNQHF. For the CDR3, the DNA is TGTGCCAGCAGCGTAGGTCGAGGGGGTAACCAGCATTTT.

The rearrangement joins TRBV9 to TRBJ2-5; TRBD1 matches 8 bases. The CDR3 runs to 13 residues. Unmatched junction bases numbered 6, after V lost 7 bases and J lost 4 bases. Germline CDR1 is SGDLS and CDR2 is YYNGEE. Here the CDR3 reads CASADRAGETQYF. The CDR3 DNA is TGTGCCAGCGCGGACAGGGCCGGAGAGACCCAGTACTTC. Variable domain in full (rest from reference TRBV9 and TRBJ2-5): DSGVTQTPKHLITATGQRVTLRCSPRSGDLSVYWYQQSLDQGLQFLIQYYNGEERAKGNILERFSAQQFPDLHSELNLSSLELGDSALYFCASADRAGETQYFGPGTRLLVL.

In regard to this clone: Compared with germline, one end of the junction differs, possibly owing to a read error. The gene calls are TRBV7-9 and TRBJ1-1; D is uncertain. Germline assignment: CDR1 SEHNR and CDR2 FQNEAQ (reference sequence). The CDR3 is 12 amino acids. The CDR3 is CSSTPFGPEAFF. The CDR3, as DNA: TGTTCCAGCACTCCATTCGGTCCCGAAGCTTTCTTT.

This clone was detected only a few times. The chain couples TRBV7-9 to TRBJ2-1; D might be TRBD2 (5 bases). Trimming took 5 bases from V and 5 from J, leaving 19 bases between them. CDR3 length: 16 amino acids. Per the germline V gene, CDR1 is SEHNR and CDR2 is FQNEAQ (reference sequence). The CDR3 is CASSRLAIATDNEQFF. CDR3 DNA sequence: TGTGCCAGCAGCCGACTCGCGATAGCGACCGACAATGAGCAGTTCTTC.

The chain combines TRBV15 with TRBJ2-7; D is unresolved. V was shortened by 0 bases and J by 1 base, with 4 bases between the two germline ends. Germline V gives CDR1 LNHNV, CDR2 YYDKDF (reference sequence). This CDR3 spans 13 amino acids. The CDR3 loop reads CATSRDLSYEQYF. DNA for the CDR3: TGTGCCACCAGCAGAGACTTATCCTACGAGCAGTACTTC.

The chain recombines TRBV4-1 with TRBJ1-2; possible D gene TRBD1, 6 bases. The length of the CDR3 is 16 residues. Germline CDR1 and CDR2: MGHRA and YSYEKL. Deletions cut 5 bases from V and 5 bases from J, with 21 bases between. The CDR3 sequence: CASSSRAGAKGYGYTF. CDR3 nucleotide sequence: TGCGCCAGCAGCTCTCGGGCAGGGGCGAAAGGGTATGGCTACACCTTC.

The chain carries TRBV5-4 and TRBJ1-4, with 7 bases matching TRBD1. CDR3 length: 12 amino acids. V gave up 0 bases and J gave up 11 bases; unmatched junction bases: 1. CDR1 is SGHNT, CDR2 YYREEE, per germline (reference sequence). In nucleotides, the CDR3 is TGTGCCAGCAGCTTGGACAGGGGTAAACTGTTTTTT. Amino acids: CASSLDRGKLFF.

The V gene is TRBV7-2, the J gene TRBJ1-5; possibly TRBD1 for D (5 bases). Germline V gene sequence: CDR1 SGHTA, CDR2 FQGNSA. CDR3 size: 12 residues. Trimming removed 4 bases at V and 9 bases at J, with 10 bases between. The CDR3 loop is CASSSQGAPQHF. The CDR3 bases are TGTGCCAGCAGCTCCCAGGGTGCGCCCCAGCATTTT.

The chain couples TRBV19 to TRBJ1-5, with 9 positions matching TRBD1. Germline V lookup: CDR1 LNHDA, CDR2 SQIVND (reference sequence). The CDR3 has 16 residues. The J segment lost 9 bases and the V segment lost 5 bases, leaving 14 bases of the junction unmatched. The chain's CDR3 is CASSESSGTGFTPQHF. Written as DNA, the CDR3 is TGTGCCAGTAGTGAATCTTCCGGGACAGGGTTTACGCCCCAGCATTTT.

The chain couples TRBV6-1 to TRBJ1-2; D perhaps matches TRBD1 (5 bases). This CDR3 spans 13 amino acids. Germline V lookup: CDR1 MNHNS, CDR2 SASEGT. V was pared by 1 base and J by 7 bases, with 10 bases between. The CDR3 loop reads CASSEDRGGGYTF. The CDR3 DNA sequence: TGTGCCAGCAGTGAAGATCGGGGGGGTGGCTACACCTTC.

The rearrangement uses TRBV9 and TRBJ2-3, with D possibly being TRBD2 (5 bases). The length of the CDR3 is 14 residues. The ends were cut back, 0 bases at V and 5 bases at J, with 10 bases in the middle. Germline lookup yields CDR1 SGDLS and CDR2 YYNGEE. Here the CDR3 DNA reads TGTGCCAGCAGCGTAGGGGCTAGCTTAGATACGCAGTATTTT. Residues: CASSVGASLDTQYF.

The DNA of the CDR3 is TGTGCCAGCAGCCAGGACACGAACACTGAAGCTTTCTTT. Its protein product is CASSQDTNTEAFF. This chain links TRBV14 with TRBJ1-1; the D gene is possibly TRBD1 (5 bases). Trimming removed 3 bases at V and 1 base at J, with 6 bases between. The germline CDR1 and CDR2 sequences are SGHDN and FVKESK. The CDR3 totals 13 residues.

CDR3 amino acids: CASSSVTGRGNSPLHF. Here the CDR3 DNA reads TGTGCCAGCAGTTCGGTGACAGGGCGCGGGAATTCACCCCTCCACTTT. The genes are TRBV27 and TRBJ1-6; TRBD1 agrees at 7 bases. This CDR3 comprises 16 residues. V lost 4 bases and J lost 7; bases outside the gene matches: 10. Per the germline V gene, CDR1 is MNHEY and CDR2 is SMNVEV (reference sequence).

The gene calls are TRBV30 and TRBJ1-5; 7 nucleotides line up with TRBD1. Per the germline V gene, CDR1 is GTSNPN and CDR2 is SVGIG (reference sequence). V shed 3 bases, J shed 9 bases, and the junction held 14 bases outside the gene matches. This CDR3 comprises 15 residues. The CDR3 DNA reads TGTGCCTGGAGCCCGACAGGGACCCGTACACGGCCCCAGCATTTT. This translates into CAWSPTGTRTRPQHF.

The chain employs TRBV7-9 and TRBJ1-1, with D hard to call. The CDR3 runs to 17 residues. V lost 1 base and J 3 bases, leaving 18 bases between the germline ends. CDR1 and CDR2 from the germline V gene are SEHNR and FQNEAQ (reference sequence). The CDR3 DNA reads as TGTGCCAGCAGCTTAGTCGTCGGGGTGCCAAGAGACACTGAAGCTTTCTTT. This translates into CASSLVVGVPRDTEAFF.

The chain employs TRBV4-3 and TRBJ2-2; TRBD1 is a possible D gene (6 bases). V was shortened by 1 base and J by 5 bases, with 11 bases between the two germline ends. Germline values: CDR1 LGHNA, CDR2 YSLEER. The CDR3 has 15 residues. CDR3 loop: CASSQGQVRTGELFF. CDR3 DNA: TGCGCCAGCAGCCAAGGACAGGTGCGAACCGGGGAGCTGTTTTTT.

The chain joins TRBV7-8 to TRBJ1-3; D is possibly TRBD1 (6 bases). The ends were cut back, 4 bases at V and 0 bases at J, with 10 bases in the middle. Germline V gene sequence: CDR1 SGHVS, CDR2 FQNEAQ. This CDR3 contains 15 residues. CDR3 sequence reads: CASSYDRFSGNTIYF. Written as DNA, the CDR3 is TGTGCCAGCAGCTACGACAGGTTCTCTGGAAACACCATATATTTT.

The CDR3 coding sequence is TGTGCCAGCAGCCTGGGGGGAGATACGCAGTATTTT. Amino acid sequence: CASSLGGDTQYF. The gene calls are TRBV9 and TRBJ2-3; D perhaps matches TRBD2 (6 bases). Between the trimmed V and J ends, which lost 4 bases and 5 bases, there was a span of 8 bases. The CDR3 loop spans 12 amino acids. Germline CDR1 is SGDLS and CDR2 is YYNGEE.

J is TRBJ2-7 and V is TRBV5-1, with a weak D call TRBD1 (7 bases). The CDR3 consists of 14 residues. Trimming cost V 1 base and J 5 bases, with 13 bases left between them. Germline V gene sequence: CDR1 SGHRS, CDR2 YFSETQ. CDR3 in DNA: TGCGCCAGCAGCTTGTATCAGGGGGGAGACGAGCAGTACTTC. Translation: CASSLYQGGDEQYF.

This clone was detected once. The rearrangement uses TRBV2 and TRBJ1-1; 11 nucleotides line up with TRBD1. The CDR3 loop spans 13 amino acids. Germline CDR1 SNHLY, CDR2 FYNNEI. CDR3 in DNA: TGTGCGGGGGCGGGGACAGGGGGTACTGAAGCTTTCTTT. Amino acids: CAGAGTGGTEAFF.

This chain uses TRBV11-2 with TRBJ2-2, with TRBD1 matching over 7 bases. Germline V gene sequence: CDR1 SGHAT, CDR2 FQNNGV. The V and J ends lost 6 bases and 6 bases, in that order; junction bases with no gene match: 10. This CDR3 is 15 amino acids long. CDR3 region: CASRFATGKAGELFF. The CDR3 region has the DNA TGTGCCAGCAGGTTTGCGACAGGGAAGGCCGGGGAGCTGTTTTTT.

This rearrangement joins TRBV10-3 to TRBJ2-7; D may be TRBD2 (6 bases). The CDR3 totals 12 residues. The V gene's germline CDR1 is ENHRY and CDR2 SYGVKD. V lost 8 bases, J lost 7 bases, and 15 bases lay in between. CDR3 protein: CAIRAGGQEQYF. CDR3 bases: TGTGCCATCCGGGCAGGAGGGCAAGAGCAGTACTTC.